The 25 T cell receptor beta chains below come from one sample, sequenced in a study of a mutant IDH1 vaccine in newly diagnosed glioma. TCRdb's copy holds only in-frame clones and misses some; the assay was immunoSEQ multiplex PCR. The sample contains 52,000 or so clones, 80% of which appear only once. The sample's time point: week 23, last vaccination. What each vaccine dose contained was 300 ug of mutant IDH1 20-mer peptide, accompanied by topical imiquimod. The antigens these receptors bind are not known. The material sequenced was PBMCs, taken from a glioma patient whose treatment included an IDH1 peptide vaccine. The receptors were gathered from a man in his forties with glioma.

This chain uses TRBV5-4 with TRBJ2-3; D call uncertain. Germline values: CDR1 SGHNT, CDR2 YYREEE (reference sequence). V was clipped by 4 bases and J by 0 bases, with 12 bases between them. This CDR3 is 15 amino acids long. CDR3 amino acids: CASSVGDSSTDTQYF. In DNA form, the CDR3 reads TGTGCCAGCAGCGTCGGAGACTCTAGCACAGATACGCAGTATTTT.

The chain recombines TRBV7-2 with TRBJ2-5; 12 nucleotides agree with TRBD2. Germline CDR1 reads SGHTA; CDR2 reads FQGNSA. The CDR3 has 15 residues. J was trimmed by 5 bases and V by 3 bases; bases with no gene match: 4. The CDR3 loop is CASSFTSGGRETQYF. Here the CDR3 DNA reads TGTGCCAGCAGCTTCACTAGCGGGGGGCGGGAGACCCAGTACTTC.

The CDR3 reads CASKLARSSQPQHF. DNA of the CDR3: TGTGCCAGTAAATTGGCGCGTTCGTCGCAGCCCCAGCATTTT. The gene calls are TRBV19 and TRBJ1-5; no clear D gene. V lost 7 bases and J lost 7, with 17 bases in between. Germline CDR1 is LNHDA and CDR2 is SQIVND (reference sequence). The CDR3 is 14 amino acids.

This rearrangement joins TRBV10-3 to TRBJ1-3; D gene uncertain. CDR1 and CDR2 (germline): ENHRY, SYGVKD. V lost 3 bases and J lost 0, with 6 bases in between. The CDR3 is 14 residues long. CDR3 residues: CAISDTSSGNTIYF. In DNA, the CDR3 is TGTGCCATCAGTGACACGAGCTCTGGAAACACCATATATTTT.

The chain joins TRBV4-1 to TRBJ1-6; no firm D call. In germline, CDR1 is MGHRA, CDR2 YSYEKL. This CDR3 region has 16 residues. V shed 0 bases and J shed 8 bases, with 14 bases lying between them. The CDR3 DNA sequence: TGCGCCAGCAGCCAAGACTGGGGTTATCCTTATTCACCCCTCCACTTT. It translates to CASSQDWGYPYSPLHF.

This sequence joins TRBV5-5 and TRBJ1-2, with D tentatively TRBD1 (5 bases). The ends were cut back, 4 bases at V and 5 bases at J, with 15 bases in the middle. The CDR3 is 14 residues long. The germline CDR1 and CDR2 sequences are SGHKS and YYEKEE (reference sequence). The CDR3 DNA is TGTGCCAGCAGCCCAGACTCCGGGGGATATGGCTACACCTTC. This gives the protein CASSPDSGGYGYTF.

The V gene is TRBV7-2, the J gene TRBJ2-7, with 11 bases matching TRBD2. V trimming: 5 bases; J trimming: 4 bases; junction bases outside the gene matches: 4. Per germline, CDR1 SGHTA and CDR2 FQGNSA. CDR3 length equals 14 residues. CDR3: CASSRTSGGYEQYF. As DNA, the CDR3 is TGTGCCAGCAGCCGAACTAGCGGGGGATACGAGCAGTACTTC. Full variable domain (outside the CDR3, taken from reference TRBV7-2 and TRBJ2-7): GAGVSQSPSNKVTEKGKDVELRCDPISGHTALYWYRQSLGQGLEFLIYFQGNSAPDKSGLPSDRFSAERTGGSVSTLTIQRTQQEDSAVYLCASSRTSGGYEQYFGPGTRLTVT.

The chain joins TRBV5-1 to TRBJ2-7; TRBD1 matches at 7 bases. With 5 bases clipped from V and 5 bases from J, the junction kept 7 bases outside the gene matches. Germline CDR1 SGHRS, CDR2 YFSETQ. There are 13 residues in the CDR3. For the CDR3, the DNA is TGCGCCAGCAGAGAAGACAGGGCACACGAGCAGTACTTC. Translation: CASREDRAHEQYF.

The CDR3 spells CSKYEQYF. CDR3 in DNA: TGCAGCAAATACGAGCAGTACTTC. The rearrangement uses TRBV20-1 and TRBJ2-7; D remains unclear. CDR3 length: 8 amino acids. Germline V gives CDR1 DFQATT, CDR2 SNEGSKA (reference sequence).

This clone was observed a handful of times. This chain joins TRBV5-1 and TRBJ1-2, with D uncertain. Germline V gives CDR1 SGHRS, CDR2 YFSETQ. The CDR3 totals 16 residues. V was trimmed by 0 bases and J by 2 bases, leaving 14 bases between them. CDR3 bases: TGCGCCAGCAGCTTGGAGGGTCTCGCCACCAACTATGGCTACACCTTC. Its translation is CASSLEGLATNYGYTF.

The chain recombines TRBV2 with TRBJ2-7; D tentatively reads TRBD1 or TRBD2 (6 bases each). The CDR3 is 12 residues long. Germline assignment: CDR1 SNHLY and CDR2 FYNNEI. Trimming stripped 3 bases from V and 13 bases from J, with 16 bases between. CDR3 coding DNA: TGTGCCAGCAGTGAGGGGGGCCAGCGTGGATACTTC. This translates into CASSEGGQRGYF. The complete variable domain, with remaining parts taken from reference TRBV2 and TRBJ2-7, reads EPEVTQTPSHQVTQMGQEVILRCVPISNHLYFYWYRQILGQKVEFLVSFYNNEISEKSEIFDDQFSVERPDGSNFTLKIRSTKLEDSAMYFCASSEGGQRGYFGPGTRLTVT.

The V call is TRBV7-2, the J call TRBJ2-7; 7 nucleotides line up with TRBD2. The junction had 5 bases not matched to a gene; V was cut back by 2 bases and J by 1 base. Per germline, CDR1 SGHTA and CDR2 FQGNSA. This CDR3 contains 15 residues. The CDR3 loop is CASSLSGVLSYEQYF. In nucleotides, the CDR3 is TGTGCCAGCAGCTTAAGCGGGGTCTTATCCTACGAGCAGTACTTC.

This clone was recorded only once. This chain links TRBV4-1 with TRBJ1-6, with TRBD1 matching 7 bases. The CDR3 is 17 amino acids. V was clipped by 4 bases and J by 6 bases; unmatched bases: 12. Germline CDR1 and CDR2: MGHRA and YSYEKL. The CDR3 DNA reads TGCGCCAGCAGCCCGACGGGACAGCCAAAAATTAATTCACCCCTCCACTTT. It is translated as CASSPTGQPKINSPLHF.

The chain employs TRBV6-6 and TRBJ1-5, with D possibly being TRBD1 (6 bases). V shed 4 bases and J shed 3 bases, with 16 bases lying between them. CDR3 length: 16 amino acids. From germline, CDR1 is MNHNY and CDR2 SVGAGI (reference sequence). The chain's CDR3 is CASSSQVGGPNQPQHF. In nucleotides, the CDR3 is TGTGCCAGCAGTTCACAGGTAGGGGGGCCCAATCAGCCCCAGCATTTT.

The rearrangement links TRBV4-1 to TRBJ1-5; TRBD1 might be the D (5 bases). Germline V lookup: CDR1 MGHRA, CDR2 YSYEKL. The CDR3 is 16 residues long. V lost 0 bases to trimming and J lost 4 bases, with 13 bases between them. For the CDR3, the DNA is TGCGCCAGCAGCCAAGATCGGGCGGGGGAGAATCAGCCCCAGCATTTT. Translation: CASSQDRAGENQPQHF.

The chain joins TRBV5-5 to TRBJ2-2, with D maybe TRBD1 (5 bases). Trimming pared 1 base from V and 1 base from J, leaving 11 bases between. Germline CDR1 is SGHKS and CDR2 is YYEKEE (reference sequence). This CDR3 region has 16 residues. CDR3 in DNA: TGTGCCAGCAGCTTGAGATTACAGGAGAACACCGGGGAGCTGTTTTTT. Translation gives CASSLRLQENTGELFF.

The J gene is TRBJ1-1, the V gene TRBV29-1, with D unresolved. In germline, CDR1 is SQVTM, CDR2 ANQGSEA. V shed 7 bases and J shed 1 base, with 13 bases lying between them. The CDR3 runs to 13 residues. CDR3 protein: CSACEQSNTEAFF. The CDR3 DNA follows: TGCAGCGCCTGCGAACAGTCGAACACTGAAGCTTTCTTT.

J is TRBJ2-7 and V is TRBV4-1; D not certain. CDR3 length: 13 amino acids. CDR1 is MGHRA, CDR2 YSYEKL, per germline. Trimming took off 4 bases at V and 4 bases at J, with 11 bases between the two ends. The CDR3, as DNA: TGCGCCAGCAGCCCAGACACTGGATACGAGCAGTACTTC. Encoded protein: CASSPDTGYEQYF.

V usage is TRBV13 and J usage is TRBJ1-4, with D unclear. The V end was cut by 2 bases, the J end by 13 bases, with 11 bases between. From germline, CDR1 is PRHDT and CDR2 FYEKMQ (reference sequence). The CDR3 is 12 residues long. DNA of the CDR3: TGTGCCAGCAGCTTACCCGGTCGGGGACTGTTTTTT. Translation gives CASSLPGRGLFF.

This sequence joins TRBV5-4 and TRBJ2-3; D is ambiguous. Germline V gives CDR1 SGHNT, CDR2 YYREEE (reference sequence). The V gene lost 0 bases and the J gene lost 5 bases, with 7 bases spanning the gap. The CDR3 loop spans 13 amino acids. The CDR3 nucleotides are TGTGCCAGCAGCTTGGGGGCCCGAGATACGCAGTATTTT. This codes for CASSLGARDTQYF.

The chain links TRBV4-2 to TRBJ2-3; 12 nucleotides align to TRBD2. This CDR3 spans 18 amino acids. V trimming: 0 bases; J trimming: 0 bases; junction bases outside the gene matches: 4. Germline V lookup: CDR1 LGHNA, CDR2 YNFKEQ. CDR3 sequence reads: CASSQDLAGGPSTDTQYF. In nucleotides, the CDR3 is TGTGCCAGCAGCCAAGACCTAGCGGGGGGGCCTAGCACAGATACGCAGTATTTT.

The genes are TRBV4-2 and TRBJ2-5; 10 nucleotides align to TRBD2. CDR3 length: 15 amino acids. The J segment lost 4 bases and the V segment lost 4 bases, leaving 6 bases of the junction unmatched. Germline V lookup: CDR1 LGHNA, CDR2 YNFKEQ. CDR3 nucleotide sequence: TGTGCCAGCAGCCCCAGACTAGCGGGTATAGAGACCCAGTACTTC. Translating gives CASSPRLAGIETQYF.

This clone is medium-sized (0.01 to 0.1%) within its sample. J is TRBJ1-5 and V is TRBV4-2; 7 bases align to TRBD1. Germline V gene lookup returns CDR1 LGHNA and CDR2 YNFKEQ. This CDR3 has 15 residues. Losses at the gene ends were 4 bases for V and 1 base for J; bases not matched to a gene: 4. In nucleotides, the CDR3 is TGTGCCAGCAGCCCCGGGACAGCCAGCAATCAGCCCCAGCATTTT. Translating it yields CASSPGTASNQPQHF.

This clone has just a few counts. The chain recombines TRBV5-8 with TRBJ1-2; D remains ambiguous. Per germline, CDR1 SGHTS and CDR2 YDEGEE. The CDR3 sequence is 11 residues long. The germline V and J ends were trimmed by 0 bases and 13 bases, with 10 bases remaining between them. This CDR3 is CASSLAERPTF. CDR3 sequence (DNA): TGTGCCAGCAGCTTGGCCGAACGGCCCACCTTC.

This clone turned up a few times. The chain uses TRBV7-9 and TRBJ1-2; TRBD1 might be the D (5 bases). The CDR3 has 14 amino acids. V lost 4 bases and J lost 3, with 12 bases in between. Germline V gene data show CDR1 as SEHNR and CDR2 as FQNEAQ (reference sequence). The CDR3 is CASSSPGGYYGYTF. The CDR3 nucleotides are TGTGCCAGCAGCTCACCCGGGGGTTACTATGGCTACACCTTC.